This is a list of T cell receptor beta chains from one sample in a study of blood T cells in healthy people across ages. From the 5' RACE reads, TCRdb called clonotypes with MiXCR, one entry per CDR3 protein. This sample yields roughly 860,000 distinct CDR3 sequences, of which approximately 67% are seen a single time; 28% belongs to the top ten. What was sequenced was blood. Source of these receptors: a man between 25 and 39 years old in good health. Each CDR3 is given with its conserved first and last residue. The D gene is left open where the match is weak. Clone size is stated in some rows and not others, as once, few, many or a class when expanded.

CDR3 DNA: TGCAGCGTTACGCGCGGCTACACCTTC
CDR3 protein: CSVTRGYTF
clone size: few
D gene: NA
J gene: TRBJ1-2
V gene: TRBV29-1

CDR3 DNA: TGTGCCAGCAGTTTGCAAACTAGCGGGCCGAATACGCAGTATTTT
CDR3 protein: CASSLQTSGPNTQYF
clone size: few
D gene: TRBD2
J gene: TRBJ2-3
V gene: TRBV27

CDR3 DNA: TGTGCCAGCAGTTGGATCGGCTTTTTGGATACGCAGTATTTT
CDR3 protein: CASSWIGFLDTQYF
clone size: NA
D gene: NA
J gene: TRBJ2-3
V gene: TRBV27

CDR3 DNA: TGTGCCAGCAGCCCGGACACCTTATACAATGAGCAGTTCTTC
CDR3 protein: CASSPDTLYNEQFF
clone size: NA
D gene: NA
J gene: TRBJ2-1
V gene: TRBV7-2

CDR3 DNA: TGTGCCAGCAGTTACTCGATTAGGGACTCCGATGAGCAGTTCTTC
CDR3 protein: CASSYSIRDSDEQFF
clone size: few
D gene: NA
J gene: TRBJ2-1
V gene: TRBV6-2/TRBV6-3

CDR3 DNA: TGCGCCAGCCAGGGGTCTGACCACGAGCAGTACTTC
CDR3 protein: CASQGSDHEQYF
clone size: NA
D gene: NA
J gene: TRBJ2-7
V gene: TRBV5-1

CDR3 DNA: TGCAGCGCCCAAGGACAGATCCAAGAGACCCAGTACTTC
CDR3 protein: CSAQGQIQETQYF
clone size: few
D gene: NA
J gene: TRBJ2-5
V gene: TRBV29-1

CDR3 DNA: TGCGCCAGCAGCTTGGCCGGGACTAGCGCCCTCTTGGACATTCAGTACTTC
CDR3 protein: CASSLAGTSALLDIQYF
clone size: few
D gene: TRBD2
J gene: TRBJ2-4
V gene: TRBV5-1

CDR3 DNA: TGCAGCGCCCAGTCGGGGGCTGGGGCCAACGTCCTGACTTTC
CDR3 protein: CSAQSGAGANVLTF
clone size: few
D gene: NA
J gene: TRBJ2-6
V gene: TRBV20-1

CDR3 DNA: TGTGCCATCAGTCGGGGAATCCTGACAGATACGCAGTATTTT
CDR3 protein: CAISRGILTDTQYF
clone size: few
D gene: NA
J gene: TRBJ2-3
V gene: TRBV10-3

CDR3 DNA: TGTGCCAGCAGTTTGGACCTAGCGGGGGGCTCCTACAATGAGCAGTTCTTC
CDR3 protein: CASSLDLAGGSYNEQFF
clone size: NA
D gene: TRBD2
J gene: TRBJ2-1
V gene: TRBV12-3/TRBV12-4

CDR3 DNA: TGTGCCAGCTCACCAGCGGTAGCGGCGAGCTACAATGAGCAGTTCTTC
CDR3 protein: CASSPAVAASYNEQFF
clone size: NA
D gene: NA
J gene: TRBJ2-1
V gene: TRBV18

CDR3 DNA: TGTGCCAGCAGTCCCTTGGGAGGGGAGGCCTACGAGCAGTACTTC
CDR3 protein: CASSPLGGEAYEQYF
clone size: NA
D gene: TRBD2
J gene: TRBJ2-7
V gene: TRBV28

CDR3 DNA: TGTGCCAGCAACGGGCTGGGAGAGGAAAAACTGTTTTTT
CDR3 protein: CASNGLGEEKLFF
clone size: NA
D gene: NA
J gene: TRBJ1-4
V gene: TRBV6-5

CDR3 DNA: TGCAGCGTTGCGGAGGGACTAGGGGGATCAAACATTCAGTACTTC
CDR3 protein: CSVAEGLGGSNIQYF
clone size: NA
D gene: TRBD2
J gene: TRBJ2-4
V gene: TRBV29-1

CDR3 DNA: TGTGCCAGCAGCTTAGAGTACTTGGGCAGTAAAGAGACCCAGTACTTC
CDR3 protein: CASSLEYLGSKETQYF
clone size: few
D gene: NA
J gene: TRBJ2-5
V gene: TRBV7-2